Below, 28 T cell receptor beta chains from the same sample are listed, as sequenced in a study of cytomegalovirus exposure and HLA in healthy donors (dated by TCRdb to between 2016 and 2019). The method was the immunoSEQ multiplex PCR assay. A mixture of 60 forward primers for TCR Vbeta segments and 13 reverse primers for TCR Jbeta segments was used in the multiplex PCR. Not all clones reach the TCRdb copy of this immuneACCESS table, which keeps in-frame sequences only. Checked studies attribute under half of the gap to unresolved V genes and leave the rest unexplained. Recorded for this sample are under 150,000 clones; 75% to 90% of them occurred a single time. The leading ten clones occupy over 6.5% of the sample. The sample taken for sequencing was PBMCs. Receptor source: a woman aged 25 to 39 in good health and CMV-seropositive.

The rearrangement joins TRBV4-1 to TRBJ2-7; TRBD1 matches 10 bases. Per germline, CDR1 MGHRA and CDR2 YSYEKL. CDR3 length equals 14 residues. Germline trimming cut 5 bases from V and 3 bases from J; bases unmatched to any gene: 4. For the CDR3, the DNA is TGCGCCAGCAGCTACAGGGACAGGGGCTACGAGCAGTACTTC. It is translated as CASSYRDRGYEQYF.

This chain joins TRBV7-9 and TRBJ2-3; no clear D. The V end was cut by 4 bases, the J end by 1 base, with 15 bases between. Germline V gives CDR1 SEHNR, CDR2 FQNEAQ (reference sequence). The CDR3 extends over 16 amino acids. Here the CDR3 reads CASSSPAGGRTDTQYF. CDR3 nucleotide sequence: TGTGCCAGCAGCTCCCCCGCCGGTGGGCGCACAGATACGCAGTATTTT.

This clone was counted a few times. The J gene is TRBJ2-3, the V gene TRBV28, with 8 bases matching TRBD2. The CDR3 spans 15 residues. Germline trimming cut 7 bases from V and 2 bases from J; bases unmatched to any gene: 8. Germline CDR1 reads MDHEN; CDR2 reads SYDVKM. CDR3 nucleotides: TGTGCCAGCAAAAATGGAGCGGGGGACACAGATACGCAGTATTTT. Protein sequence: CASKNGAGDTDTQYF.

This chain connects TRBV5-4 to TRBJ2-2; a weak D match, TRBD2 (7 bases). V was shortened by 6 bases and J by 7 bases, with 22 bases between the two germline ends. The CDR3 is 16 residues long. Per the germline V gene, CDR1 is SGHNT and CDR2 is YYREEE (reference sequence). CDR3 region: CASNSMTSGGHGELFF. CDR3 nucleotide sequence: TGTGCCAGCAACTCGATGACCTCGGGGGGACACGGGGAGCTGTTTTTT.

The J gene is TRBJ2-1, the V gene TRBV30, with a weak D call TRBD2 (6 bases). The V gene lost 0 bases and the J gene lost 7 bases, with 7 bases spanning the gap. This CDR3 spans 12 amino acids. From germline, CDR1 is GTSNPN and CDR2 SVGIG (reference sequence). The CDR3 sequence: CAWSVLANEQFF. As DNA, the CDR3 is TGTGCCTGGAGTGTACTAGCTAATGAGCAGTTCTTC.

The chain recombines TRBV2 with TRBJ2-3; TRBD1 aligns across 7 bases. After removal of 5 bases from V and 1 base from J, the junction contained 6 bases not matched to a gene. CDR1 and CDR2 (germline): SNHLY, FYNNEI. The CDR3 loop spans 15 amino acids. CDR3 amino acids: CASSRRGPGTDTQYF. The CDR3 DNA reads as TGTGCCAGCAGTCGAAGGGGGCCCGGCACAGATACGCAGTATTTT.

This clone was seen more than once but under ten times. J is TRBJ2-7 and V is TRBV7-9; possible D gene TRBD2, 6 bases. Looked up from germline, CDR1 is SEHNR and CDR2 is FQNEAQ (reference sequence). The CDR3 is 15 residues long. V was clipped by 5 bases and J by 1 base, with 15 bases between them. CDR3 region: CASSLQGGISYEQYF. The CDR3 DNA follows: TGTGCCAGCAGCCTTCAGGGAGGCATATCCTACGAGCAGTACTTC.

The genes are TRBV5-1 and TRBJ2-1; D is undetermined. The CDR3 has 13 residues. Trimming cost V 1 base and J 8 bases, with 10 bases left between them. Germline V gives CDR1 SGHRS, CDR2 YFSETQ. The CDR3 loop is CASSLRSEYEQFF. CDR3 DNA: TGCGCCAGCAGCTTGCGAAGTGAGTATGAGCAGTTCTTC.

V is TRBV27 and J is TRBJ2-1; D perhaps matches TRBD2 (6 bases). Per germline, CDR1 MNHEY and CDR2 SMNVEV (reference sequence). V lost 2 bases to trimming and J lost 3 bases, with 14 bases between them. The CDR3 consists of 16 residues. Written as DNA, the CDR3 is TGTGCCAGCAGTTTAAGCAGAGCGGAGGGCTACAATGAGCAGTTCTTC. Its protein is CASSLSRAEGYNEQFF.

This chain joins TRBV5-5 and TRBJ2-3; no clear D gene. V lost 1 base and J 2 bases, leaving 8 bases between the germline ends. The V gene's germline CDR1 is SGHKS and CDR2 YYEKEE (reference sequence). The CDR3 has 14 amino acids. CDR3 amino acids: CASSLRLNTDTQYF. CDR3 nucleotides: TGTGCCAGCAGCTTGCGACTTAACACAGATACGCAGTATTTT.

The CDR3 region has the DNA TGTGCCAGCTCATCTGACAGGGCAGGAAACACCATATATTTT. Its protein product is CASSSDRAGNTIYF. The J gene is TRBJ1-3, the V gene TRBV18; 7 nucleotides match TRBD1. In germline, CDR1 is KGHSH, CDR2 LQKENI. J gave up 4 bases and V 5 bases, and 5 bases lay outside the gene matches. The CDR3 totals 14 residues.

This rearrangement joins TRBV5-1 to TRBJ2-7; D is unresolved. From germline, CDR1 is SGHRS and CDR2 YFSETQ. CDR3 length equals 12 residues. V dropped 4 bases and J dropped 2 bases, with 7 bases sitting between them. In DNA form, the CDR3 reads TGCGCCAGCAGCATGAGCCCCTACGAGCAGTACTTC. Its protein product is CASSMSPYEQYF.

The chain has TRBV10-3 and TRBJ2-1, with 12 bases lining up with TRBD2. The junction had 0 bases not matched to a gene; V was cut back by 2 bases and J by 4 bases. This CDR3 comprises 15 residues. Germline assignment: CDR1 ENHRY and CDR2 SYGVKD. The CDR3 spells CAISELAGGYNEQFF. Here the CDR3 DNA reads TGTGCCATCAGTGAGCTAGCGGGAGGGTACAATGAGCAGTTCTTC.

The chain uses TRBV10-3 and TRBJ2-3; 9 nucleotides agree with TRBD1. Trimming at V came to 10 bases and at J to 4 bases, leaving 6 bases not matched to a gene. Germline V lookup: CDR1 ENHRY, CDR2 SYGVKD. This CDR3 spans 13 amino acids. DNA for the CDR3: TGTGCCACATTACAGGGGGCATCAGATACGCAGTATTTT. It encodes CATLQGASDTQYF.

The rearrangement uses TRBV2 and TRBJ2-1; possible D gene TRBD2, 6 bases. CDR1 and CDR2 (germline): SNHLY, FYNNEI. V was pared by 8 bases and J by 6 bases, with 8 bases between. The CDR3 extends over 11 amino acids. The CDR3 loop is CASGRGNEQFF. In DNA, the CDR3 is TGTGCCAGCGGGCGGGGCAATGAGCAGTTCTTC.

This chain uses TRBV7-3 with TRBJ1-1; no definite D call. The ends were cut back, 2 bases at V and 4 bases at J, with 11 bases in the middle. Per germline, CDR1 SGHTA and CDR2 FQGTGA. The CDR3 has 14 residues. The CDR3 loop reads CASSLGLAGTEAFF. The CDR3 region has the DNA TGTGCCAGCAGCTTAGGGTTAGCTGGCACTGAAGCTTTCTTT.

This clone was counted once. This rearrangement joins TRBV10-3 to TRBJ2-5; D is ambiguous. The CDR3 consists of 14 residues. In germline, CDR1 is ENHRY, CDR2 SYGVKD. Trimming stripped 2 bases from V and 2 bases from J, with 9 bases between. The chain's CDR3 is CAISEGVVQETQYF. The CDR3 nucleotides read TGTGCCATCAGTGAGGGTGTAGTACAAGAGACCCAGTACTTC.

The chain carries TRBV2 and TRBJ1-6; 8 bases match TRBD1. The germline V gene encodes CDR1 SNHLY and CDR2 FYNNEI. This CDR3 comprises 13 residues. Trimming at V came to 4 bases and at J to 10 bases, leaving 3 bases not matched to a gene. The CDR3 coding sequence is TGTGCCAGCAGTGGACAGGGGAGGTCACCCCTCCACTTT. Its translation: CASSGQGRSPLHF.

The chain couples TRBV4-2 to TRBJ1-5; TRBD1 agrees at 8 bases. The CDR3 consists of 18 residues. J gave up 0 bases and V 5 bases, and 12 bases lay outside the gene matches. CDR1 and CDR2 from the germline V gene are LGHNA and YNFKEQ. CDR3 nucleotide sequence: TGTGCCAGCAGCGGCGGCGGGACAGGCTCATATAGCAATCAGCCCCAGCATTTT. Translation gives CASSGGGTGSYSNQPQHF.

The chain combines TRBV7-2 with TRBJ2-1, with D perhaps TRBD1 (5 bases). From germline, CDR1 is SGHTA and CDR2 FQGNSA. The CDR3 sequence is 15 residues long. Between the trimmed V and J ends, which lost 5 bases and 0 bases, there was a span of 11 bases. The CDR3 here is CASSTDRGSYNEQFF. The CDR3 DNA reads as TGTGCCAGCAGCACAGACAGAGGCTCCTACAATGAGCAGTTCTTC.

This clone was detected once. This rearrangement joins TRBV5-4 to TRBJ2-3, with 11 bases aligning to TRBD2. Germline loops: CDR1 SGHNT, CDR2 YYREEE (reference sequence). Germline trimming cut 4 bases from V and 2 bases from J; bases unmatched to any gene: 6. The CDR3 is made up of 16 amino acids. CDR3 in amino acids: CASSLTSGGSTDTQYF. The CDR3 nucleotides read TGTGCCAGCAGCCTAACTAGCGGGGGCTCCACAGATACGCAGTATTTT.

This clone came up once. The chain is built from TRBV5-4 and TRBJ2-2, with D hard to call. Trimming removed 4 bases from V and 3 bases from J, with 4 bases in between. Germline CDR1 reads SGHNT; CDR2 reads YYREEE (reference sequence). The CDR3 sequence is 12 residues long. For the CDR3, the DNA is TGTGCCAGCAGCGACTACACCGGGGAGCTGTTTTTT. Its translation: CASSDYTGELFF.

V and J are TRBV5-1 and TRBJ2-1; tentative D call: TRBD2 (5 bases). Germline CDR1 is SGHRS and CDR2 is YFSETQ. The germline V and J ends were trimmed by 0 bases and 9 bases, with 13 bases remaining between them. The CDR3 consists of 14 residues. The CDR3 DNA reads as TGCGCCAGCAGCTTGGGGGAGTGGAGTGGTGAGCAGTTCTTC. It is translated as CASSLGEWSGEQFF. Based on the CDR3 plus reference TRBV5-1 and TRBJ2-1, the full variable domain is KAGVTQTPRYLIKTRGQQVTLSCSPISGHRSVSWYQQTPGQGLQFLFEYFSETQRNKGNFPGRFSGRQFSNSRSEMNVSTLELGDSALYLCASSLGEWSGEQFFGPGTRLTVL.

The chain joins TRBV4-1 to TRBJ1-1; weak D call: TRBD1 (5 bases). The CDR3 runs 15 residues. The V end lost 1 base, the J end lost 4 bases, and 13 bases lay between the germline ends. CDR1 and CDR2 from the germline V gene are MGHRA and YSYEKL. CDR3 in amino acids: CASSQGAGWSTEAFF. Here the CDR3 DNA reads TGCGCCAGCAGCCAAGGCGCAGGGTGGAGCACTGAAGCTTTCTTT.

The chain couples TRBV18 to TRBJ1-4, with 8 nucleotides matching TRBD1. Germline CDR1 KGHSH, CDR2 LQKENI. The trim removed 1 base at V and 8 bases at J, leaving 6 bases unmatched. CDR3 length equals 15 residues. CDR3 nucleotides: TGTGCCAGCTCACCACTCGGACAGGGCGTGGAAAAACTGTTTTTT. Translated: CASSPLGQGVEKLFF.

CDR3 in DNA: TGCAGCGTTACTACAGGGACGGTAAACATTCAGTACTTC. This translates into CSVTTGTVNIQYF. The chain employs TRBV29-1 and TRBJ2-4, with D possibly matching TRBD1 (6 bases). Germline lookup yields CDR1 SQVTM and CDR2 ANQGSEA. The CDR3 length is 13 residues. V lost 5 bases and J lost 6, with 14 bases in between. Full variable domain (missing parts from reference TRBV29-1 and TRBJ2-4): SAVISQKPSRDICQRGTSLTIQCQVDSQVTMMFWYRQQPGQSLTLIATANQGSEATYESGFVIDKFPISRPNLTFSTLTVSNMSPEDSSIYLCSVTTGTVNIQYFGAGTRLSVL.

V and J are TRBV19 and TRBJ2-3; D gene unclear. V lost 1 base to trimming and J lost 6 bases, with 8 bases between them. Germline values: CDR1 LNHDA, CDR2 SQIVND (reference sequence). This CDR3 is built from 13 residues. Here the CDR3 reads CASSIGLQDTQYF. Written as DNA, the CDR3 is TGTGCCAGTAGTATAGGACTCCAGGATACGCAGTATTTT.

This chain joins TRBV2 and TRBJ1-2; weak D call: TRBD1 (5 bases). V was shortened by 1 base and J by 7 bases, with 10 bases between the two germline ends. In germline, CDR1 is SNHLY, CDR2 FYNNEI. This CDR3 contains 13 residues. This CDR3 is CASSEEVGGGYTF. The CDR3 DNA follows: TGTGCCAGCAGTGAAGAGGTGGGGGGTGGCTACACCTTC.